The 28 T cell receptor beta chains below were found in one sample sequenced in a study of T cell changes during pregnancy in multiple sclerosis. Method: immunoSEQ multiplex PCR; TCRdb's copy keeps in-frame clones and lacks some. The profile covers approximately 42,000 clones, with roughly 84% appearing a single time and approximately 0.64% taken by the ten largest. Source: CD4+ T cells from peripheral blood mononuclear cells, taken before pregnancy. The receptors stem from a female donor with multiple sclerosis, enrolled in a pregnancy study.

V usage is TRBV12-5 and J usage is TRBJ1-4, with TRBD1 matching 7 bases. V gave up 0 bases and J gave up 2 bases; unmatched junction bases: 15. The germline V gene has CDR1 LGHNT and CDR2 FRNRAP. The CDR3 spans 20 residues. The CDR3 DNA reads TGTGCTAGTGGTTTGGTGACCGGGACAGCCACCATCTGGACTAATGAAAAACTGTTTTTT. The encoded protein is CASGLVTGTATIWTNEKLFF.

The V gene is TRBV28, the J gene TRBJ1-6; the D is unclear. The CDR3 has 16 residues. Germline CDR1 is MDHEN and CDR2 is SYDVKM. V was pared by 8 bases and J by 3 bases, with 17 bases between. This CDR3 is CASLPRVALYNSPLHF. CDR3 nucleotides: TGTGCCAGCTTACCTCGGGTCGCTCTCTATAATTCACCCCTCCACTTT.

Here the CDR3 DNA reads TGTGCCAGCAGCCCGCGGACTAGCGGGGTCCAAGAGACCCAGTACTTC. Protein: CASSPRTSGVQETQYF. The gene calls are TRBV7-2 and TRBJ2-5; TRBD2 agrees at 12 bases. The V and J ends lost 5 bases and 1 base, in that order; junction bases with no gene match: 5. Germline V gene data show CDR1 as SGHTA and CDR2 as FQGNSA. The CDR3 has 16 amino acids.

The chain joins TRBV5-1 to TRBJ1-1; weak D call: TRBD1 (5 bases). The germline gives CDR1 SGHRS, CDR2 YFSETQ. The germline V and J ends were trimmed by 4 bases and 2 bases, with 15 bases remaining between them. This CDR3 comprises 15 residues. The CDR3 DNA sequence: TGCGCCAGCAGCCTACAGGTGGACACTAACACTGAAGCTTTCTTT. Protein: CASSLQVDTNTEAFF.

The chain joins TRBV7-2 to TRBJ2-3; TRBD2 matches at 7 bases. Germline CDR1 and CDR2: SGHTA and FQGNSA. J lost 10 bases, V lost 1 base, and 17 bases had no gene match. The CDR3 length is 17 residues. The CDR3 region has the DNA TGTGCCAGCAGCTTAGGTAGTGTGTTACTAGCGAGGAGGCCGCAGTATTTT. This codes for CASSLGSVLLARRPQYF.

V is TRBV27 and J is TRBJ2-7; 14 bases map to TRBD2. The CDR3 totals 15 residues. The V gene end was trimmed by 3 bases and the J gene end by 10 bases; junction bases not matched to a gene: 8. Germline values: CDR1 MNHEY, CDR2 SMNVEV (reference sequence). The CDR3 DNA reads as TGTGCCAGCAGTTTGAATGGACTAGCGGGAGGAGAACAGTACTTC. This encodes CASSLNGLAGGEQYF.

V gene TRBV10-2 combines with J gene TRBJ2-7; no reliable D call. This CDR3 has 14 amino acids. With 6 bases removed from V and 0 bases from J, the gap between germline ends came to 12 bases. In germline, CDR1 is WSHSY, CDR2 SAAADI. The chain's CDR3 is CASRPTTLSYEQYF. The CDR3 region has the DNA TGCGCCAGCAGACCAACGACACTCTCCTACGAGCAGTACTTC.

In DNA, the CDR3 is TGTGCCACCAGTAAGAGCCCGGGCCCCGGGGGGGATACGCAGTATTTT. Its protein is CATSKSPGPGGDTQYF. The chain links TRBV15 to TRBJ2-3; TRBD2 matches 7 bases. The germline V gene has CDR1 LNHNV and CDR2 YYDKDF (reference sequence). V trimming: 6 bases; J trimming: 6 bases; junction bases outside the gene matches: 15. There are 16 residues in the CDR3.

The chain has TRBV4-2 and TRBJ2-6; D gene uncertain. Germline V gives CDR1 LGHNA, CDR2 YNFKEQ. The CDR3 length is 15 residues. V dropped 3 bases and J dropped 4 bases, with 10 bases sitting between them. CDR3 protein: CASSHLGSGANVLTF. CDR3 in DNA: TGTGCCAGCAGCCACCTCGGTTCCGGGGCCAACGTCCTGACTTTC.

The rearrangement uses TRBV14 and TRBJ2-5; 9 nucleotides match TRBD1. V shed 0 bases and J 4 bases; nucleotides not matched to a gene: 6. Germline V gives CDR1 SGHDN, CDR2 FVKESK. The length of the CDR3 is 16 residues. CDR3 region: CASSQDPGTGRETQYF. The CDR3 DNA sequence: TGTGCCAGCAGCCAAGACCCAGGGACAGGGAGAGAGACCCAGTACTTC.

The chain employs TRBV5-4 and TRBJ1-6; no definite D call. The germline V gene encodes CDR1 SGHNT and CDR2 YYREEE (reference sequence). CDR3 length equals 13 residues. Trimming pared 0 bases from V and 7 bases from J, leaving 5 bases between. This CDR3 reads CASSLDQNSPLHF. The CDR3 nucleotides read TGTGCCAGCAGCTTGGACCAGAATTCACCCCTCCACTTT. The variable domain in full, with the rest retrieved from reference TRBV5-4 and TRBJ1-6, is ETGVTQSPTHLIKTRGQQVTLRCSSQSGHNTVSWYQQALGQGPQFIFQYYREEENGRGNFPPRFSGLQFPNYSSELNVNALELDDSALYLCASSLDQNSPLHFGNGTRLTVT.

This clone turned up a few times. The chain has TRBV5-1 and TRBJ2-6, with D maybe TRBD1 (6 bases). The length of the CDR3 is 15 residues. From germline, CDR1 is SGHRS and CDR2 YFSETQ. Trimming pared 0 bases from V and 6 bases from J, leaving 10 bases between. CDR3 amino acids: CASSLEQGMANVLTF. CDR3 DNA: TGCGCCAGCAGCTTGGAACAGGGAATGGCCAACGTCCTGACTTTC.

The rearrangement uses TRBV11-2 and TRBJ2-2; 9 bases align to TRBD2. Germline assignment: CDR1 SGHAT and CDR2 FQNNGV. The CDR3 covers 15 residues. The J segment lost 5 bases and the V segment lost 8 bases, leaving 9 bases of the junction unmatched. CDR3 protein: CASDKISGRTGELFF. The CDR3, as DNA: TGTGCCAGCGACAAGATCAGCGGGAGGACCGGGGAGCTGTTTTTT.

This sequence joins TRBV5-6 and TRBJ2-1; a weak D match, TRBD1 (5 bases). Germline assignment: CDR1 SGHDT and CDR2 YYEEEE. CDR3 length: 12 residues. The V end was cut by 4 bases, the J end by 4 bases, with 6 bases between. CDR3 DNA sequence: TGTGCCAGCAGCCGACAGTACAATGAGCAGTTCTTC. This translates into CASSRQYNEQFF.

The genes are TRBV19 and TRBJ1-4; perhaps TRBD1 as D (5 bases). V gave up 6 bases and J gave up 7 bases, with 15 bases separating them. This CDR3 has 14 amino acids. The germline CDR1 and CDR2 sequences are LNHDA and SQIVND (reference sequence). The DNA of the CDR3 is TGTGCCAGTAGGGCCACAGGTGGTGCTGAAAAACTGTTTTTT. It codes for CASRATGGAEKLFF.

The chain recombines TRBV6-4 with TRBJ2-6, with 8 bases identical to TRBD1. Germline values: CDR1 MRHNA, CDR2 SNTAGT. Trimming cost V 5 bases and J 1 base; bases outside gene matches: 13. The CDR3 covers 19 residues. CDR3 protein: CASSPRQGQAVSGANVLTF. In DNA, the CDR3 is TGTGCCAGCAGTCCAAGACAGGGGCAGGCTGTGTCTGGGGCCAACGTCCTGACTTTC.

The gene calls are TRBV4-3 and TRBJ2-4; TRBD2 matches 10 bases. The CDR3 extends over 16 amino acids. With 3 bases clipped from V and 2 bases from J, the junction kept 4 bases outside the gene matches. Per germline, CDR1 LGHNA and CDR2 YSLEER. Here the CDR3 DNA reads TGCGCCAGCAGCCAGGTAGCGGGGGGAACCAAAAACATTCAGTACTTC. Translating it yields CASSQVAGGTKNIQYF.

This chain links TRBV6-1 with TRBJ1-5, with 8 bases aligning to TRBD1. Germline CDR1 is MNHNS and CDR2 is SASEGT. The trim removed 6 bases at V and 7 bases at J, leaving 8 bases unmatched. The CDR3 loop spans 14 amino acids. This CDR3 is CASSFDRGGQPQHF. The CDR3 DNA sequence: TGTGCCAGCAGCTTTGACAGGGGAGGGCAGCCCCAGCATTTT.

This clone occurred once. The chain recombines TRBV9 with TRBJ1-6, with D perhaps TRBD1 (6 bases). Germline CDR1 SGDLS, CDR2 YYNGEE. Between the trimmed V and J ends, which lost 1 base and 8 bases, there was a span of 16 bases. This CDR3 has 16 residues. This chain's CDR3 is CASSVTGKGAYSPLHF. The CDR3 bases are TGTGCCAGCAGCGTAACAGGGAAAGGTGCTTATTCACCCCTCCACTTT.

The chain has TRBV7-9 and TRBJ1-2; weak D call: TRBD1 (6 bases). The V gene lost 1 base and the J gene lost 3 bases, with 9 bases spanning the gap. The germline gives CDR1 SEHNR, CDR2 FQNEAQ (reference sequence). This CDR3 contains 14 residues. The CDR3 reads CASSLGAGDYGYTF. CDR3 nucleotide sequence: TGTGCCAGCAGCTTAGGCGCAGGGGACTATGGCTACACCTTC.

This clone was seen just once. The chain joins TRBV6-5 to TRBJ2-3, with a possible D match to TRBD1 (5 bases). Per the germline V gene, CDR1 is MNHEY and CDR2 is SVGAGI. This CDR3 contains 13 residues. V lost 6 bases, J lost 3 bases, and 10 bases lay in between. The CDR3 spells CASREGVTDTQYF. The CDR3 nucleotides read TGTGCCAGCAGGGAAGGGGTAACAGATACGCAGTATTTT.

This clone was counted only a few times. The V and J genes are TRBV19 and TRBJ2-7, with a possible D match to TRBD2 (6 bases). V dropped 3 bases and J dropped 0 bases, with 18 bases sitting between them. The CDR3 has 17 amino acids. Germline V gene lookup returns CDR1 LNHDA and CDR2 SQIVND (reference sequence). CDR3 residues: CASSIGGLSRSSYEQYF. DNA for the CDR3: TGTGCCAGTAGTATCGGGGGACTCAGCCGGAGCTCCTACGAGCAGTACTTC. Complete variable domain (other parts from reference TRBV19 and TRBJ2-7): DGGITQSPKYLFRKEGQNVTLSCEQNLNHDAMYWYRQDPGQGLRLIYYSQIVNDFQKGDIAEGYSVSREKKESFPLTVTSAQKNPTAFYLCASSIGGLSRSSYEQYFGPGTRLTVT.

V is TRBV4-1 and J is TRBJ1-2; D might be TRBD1 (6 bases). Germline lookup yields CDR1 MGHRA and CDR2 YSYEKL. This CDR3 comprises 14 residues. Trimming shortened V by 0 bases and J by 4 bases, and 9 bases separated the two germline ends. CDR3 in amino acids: CASSQEQGPYGYTF. The CDR3 DNA sequence: TGCGCCAGCAGCCAAGAACAGGGCCCCTATGGCTACACCTTC.

The V call is TRBV6-5, the J call TRBJ2-3, with 10 bases aligning to TRBD2. Germline assignment: CDR1 MNHEY and CDR2 SVGAGI. V shed 5 bases and J 3 bases; nucleotides not matched to a gene: 5. The CDR3 spans 15 residues. The CDR3: CASSLRTSGTDTQYF. Written as DNA, the CDR3 is TGTGCCAGCAGTCTTAGGACTAGCGGTACAGATACGCAGTATTTT.

The J gene is TRBJ1-1, the V gene TRBV9; D gene unclear. The germline V gene encodes CDR1 SGDLS and CDR2 YYNGEE. The CDR3 runs 11 residues. V was cut by 3 bases and J by 6 bases, with 6 bases left in between. CDR3 protein: CASSGTAEAFF. DNA of the CDR3: TGTGCCAGCAGCGGTACAGCTGAAGCTTTCTTT.

V and J are TRBV18 and TRBJ1-1; tentative D call: TRBD1 (6 bases). V was cut by 0 bases and J by 0 bases, with 11 bases left in between. Germline V gene lookup returns CDR1 KGHSH and CDR2 LQKENI. This CDR3 comprises 16 residues. In nucleotides, the CDR3 is TGTGCCAGCTCACCACCGTACAGGGCCCTGAACACTGAAGCTTTCTTT. Translated, it gives CASSPPYRALNTEAFF.

The rearrangement links TRBV6-1 to TRBJ2-5; D perhaps matches TRBD2 (5 bases). The CDR3 loop spans 15 amino acids. Trimming removed 6 bases from V and 9 bases from J, with 23 bases in between. CDR1 is MNHNS and CDR2 is SASEGT in the germline V gene. For the CDR3, the DNA is TGTGCCAGCAGGCTCTCAGCTTCCTCCATCGGGGCCCAGTACTTC. Its translation: CASRLSASSIGAQYF.

The chain employs TRBV7-6 and TRBJ2-2; TRBD2 matches at 8 bases. The germline CDR1 and CDR2 sequences are SGHVS and FNYEAQ. This CDR3 contains 16 residues. V dropped 1 base and J dropped 6; count of bases not matched to a gene: 7. The CDR3 here is CASSLVAAGVAGELFF. The CDR3 DNA reads as TGTGCCAGCAGCTTAGTAGCAGCGGGAGTAGCCGGGGAGCTGTTTTTT.